This TCR beta chain was found in a study of neurological immune-mediated disorders. One entry per CDR3 protein results from TCRdb running MiXCR on the 5' RACE reads. The sample holds about 48,000 distinct CDR3 sequences; 10% are singletons and the top ten take roughly 20%. Study results and caveats: HTLV-1-associated myelopathy displayed the greatest TCR clonal expansion, and multiple sclerosis exhibited the smallest, lower than that of healthy controls.

From germline, CDR1 is MNHNS and CDR2 SASEGT. The CDR3 totals 13 residues. V lost 4 bases and J lost 5, with 8 bases in between. This clonotype was counted many times. Its specificity is unknown. Sequencing was done on a sample of PBMCs. V and J are TRBV6-1 and TRBJ2-2; D not certain. This sequence originates from a woman aged 40-49 years with HTLV-1-associated myelopathy (HAM/TSP). CDR3 bases: TGTGCCAGCAGTGCCCGAGCGACCGGGGAGCTGTTTTTT. The encoded protein is CASSARATGELFF.